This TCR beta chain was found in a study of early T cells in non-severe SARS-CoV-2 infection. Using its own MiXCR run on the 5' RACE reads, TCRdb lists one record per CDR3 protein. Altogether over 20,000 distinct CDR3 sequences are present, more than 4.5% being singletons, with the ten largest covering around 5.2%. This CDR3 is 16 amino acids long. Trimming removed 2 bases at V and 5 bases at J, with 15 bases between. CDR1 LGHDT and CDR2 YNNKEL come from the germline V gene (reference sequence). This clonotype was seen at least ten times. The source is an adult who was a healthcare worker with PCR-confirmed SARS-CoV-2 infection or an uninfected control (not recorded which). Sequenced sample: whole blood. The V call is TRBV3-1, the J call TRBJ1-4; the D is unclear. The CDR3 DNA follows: TGTGCCAGCAGCCAAAACCCGACGGGAGGAAATGAAAAACTGTTTTTT. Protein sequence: CASSQNPTGGNEKLFF.